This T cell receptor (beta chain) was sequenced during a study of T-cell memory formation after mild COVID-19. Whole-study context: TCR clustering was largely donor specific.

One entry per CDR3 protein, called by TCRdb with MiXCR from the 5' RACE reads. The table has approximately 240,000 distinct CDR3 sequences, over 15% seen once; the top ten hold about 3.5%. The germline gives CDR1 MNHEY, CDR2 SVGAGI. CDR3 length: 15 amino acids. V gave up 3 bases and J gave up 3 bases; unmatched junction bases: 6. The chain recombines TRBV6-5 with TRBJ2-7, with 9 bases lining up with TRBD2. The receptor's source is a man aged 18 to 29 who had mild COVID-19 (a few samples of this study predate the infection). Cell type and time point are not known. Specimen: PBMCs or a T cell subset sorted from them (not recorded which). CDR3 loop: CASSYHRLADYEQYF. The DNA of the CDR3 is TGTGCCAGCAGTTATCATCGACTAGCGGACTACGAGCAGTACTTC.